This section outlines one T cell receptor (beta chain) sequence together with its context. This sample is drawn from a study of blood T cell repertoires in COVID-19. Study in general: Specimens from acute and convalescent COVID-19 originated in the United States, Italy and Spain.

Germline V gene sequence: CDR1 SGDLS, CDR2 YYNGEE. The CDR3 length is 13 residues. V gave up 2 bases and J gave up 2 bases, with 7 bases separating them. Sequencing was performed with immunoSEQ multiplex PCR; in TCRdb, only in-frame clones are kept and a portion is missing. The top ten hold approximately 17% of the sample, which has some 65,000 clones, just over 85% seen once. The gene calls are TRBV9 and TRBJ1-1; D remains unclear. The sequence derives from a woman older than 75 with active COVID-19. The sequenced material came from peripheral blood. The CDR3 DNA follows: TGTGCCAGCAGCGTCCAGACTAACACTGAAGCTTTCTTT. This gives the protein CASSVQTNTEAFF.